This T cell receptor beta chain is from a study of cytomegalovirus exposure and HLA in healthy donors. Study-wide results and caveats: As confirmed in vitro, three CMV-associated chains were specific for CMV antigens. Reports showed the classifier diagnosing cytomegalovirus status with high specificity and sensitivity. The study put 150 or so TCR beta chains on its list as cytomegalovirus-associated.

Assay used: immunoSEQ multiplex PCR; TCRdb lists only in-frame clones, some missing. In the table there are approximately 120,000 clones, around 94% of which are singletons. This CDR3 is built from 15 residues. The trim removed 4 bases at V and 3 bases at J, leaving 8 bases unmatched. Germline lookup yields CDR1 SGHDT and CDR2 YYEEEE. The table lists this clone with a count of one. Its antigen remains unidentified. The receptor comes from a woman between 18 and 29 years old in good health and CMV-seronegative. Sequencing was performed on PBMCs. This sequence joins TRBV5-6 and TRBJ2-3, with 7 bases aligning to TRBD1. CDR3: CASSVGQPGTDTQYF. CDR3 bases: TGTGCCAGCAGCGTGGGACAGCCAGGAACAGATACGCAGTATTTT.